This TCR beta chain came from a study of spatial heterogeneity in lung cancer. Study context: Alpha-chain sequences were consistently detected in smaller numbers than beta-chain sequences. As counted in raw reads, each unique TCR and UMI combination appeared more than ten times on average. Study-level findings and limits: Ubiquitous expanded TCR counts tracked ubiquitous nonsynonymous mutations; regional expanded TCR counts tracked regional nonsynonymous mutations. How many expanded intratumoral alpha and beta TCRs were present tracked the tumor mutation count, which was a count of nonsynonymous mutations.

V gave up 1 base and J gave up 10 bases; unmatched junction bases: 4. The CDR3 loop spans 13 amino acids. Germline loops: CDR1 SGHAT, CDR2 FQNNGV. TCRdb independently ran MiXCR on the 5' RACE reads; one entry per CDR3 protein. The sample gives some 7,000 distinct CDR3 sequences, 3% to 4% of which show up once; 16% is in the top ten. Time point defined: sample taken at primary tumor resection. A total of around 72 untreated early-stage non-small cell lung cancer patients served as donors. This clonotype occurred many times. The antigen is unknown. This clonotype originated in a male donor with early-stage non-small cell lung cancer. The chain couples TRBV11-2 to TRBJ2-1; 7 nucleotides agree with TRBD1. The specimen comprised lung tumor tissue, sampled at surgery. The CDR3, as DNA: TGTGCCAGCAGCTTAGGGGGCAGGGGGGAGCAGTTCTTC. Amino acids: CASSLGGRGEQFF.